This T cell receptor beta chain was captured by sequencing in a study of T cells after yellow fever vaccination. For this clonotype: Its antigen is unidentified.

The germline gives CDR1 SGHAT, CDR2 FQNNGV. V gave up 6 bases and J gave up 8 bases; unmatched junction bases: 2. The length of the CDR3 is 13 residues. TCRdb reprocessed the 5' RACE reads via MiXCR and lists one record per CDR3 protein. The data contain fewer than 500,000 distinct CDR3 sequences, roughly a sixth of them singletons. Points from the study as a whole: Weaker overall, the secondary response nonetheless peaked faster (day 5 versus 15).

V and J are TRBV11-2 and TRBJ1-6, with 9 bases matching TRBD1. The TCR was taken from a man aged 18 to 29 who received the YFV17D yellow fever vaccine. The starting material was PBMCs, obtained before the yellow fever booster vaccination. The CDR3, as DNA: TGTGCCAGCAGACAGGGGGCGGATTCACCCCTCCACTTT. Amino acid sequence: CASRQGADSPLHF.